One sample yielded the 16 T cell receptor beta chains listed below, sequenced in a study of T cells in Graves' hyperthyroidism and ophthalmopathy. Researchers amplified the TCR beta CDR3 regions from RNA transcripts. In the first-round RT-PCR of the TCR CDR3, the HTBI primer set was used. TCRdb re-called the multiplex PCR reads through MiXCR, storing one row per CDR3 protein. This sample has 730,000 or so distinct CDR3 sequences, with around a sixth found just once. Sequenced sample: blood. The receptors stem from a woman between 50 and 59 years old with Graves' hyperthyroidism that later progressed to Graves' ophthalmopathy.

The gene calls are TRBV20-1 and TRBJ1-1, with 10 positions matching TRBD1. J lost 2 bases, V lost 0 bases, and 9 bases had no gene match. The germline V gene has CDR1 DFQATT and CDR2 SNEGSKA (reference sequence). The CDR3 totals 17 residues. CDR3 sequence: CSARDRRTGGGNTEAFF. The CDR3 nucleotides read TGCAGTGCTAGAGACCGGAGGACAGGGGGTGGAAACACTGAAGCTTTCTTT.

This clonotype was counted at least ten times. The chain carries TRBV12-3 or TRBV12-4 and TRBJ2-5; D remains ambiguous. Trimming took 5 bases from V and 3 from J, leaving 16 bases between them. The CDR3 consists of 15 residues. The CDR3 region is CASSSPGPEKETQYF. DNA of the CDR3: TGTGCCAGCAGTAGCCCCGGGCCGGAAAAAGAGACCCAGTACTTC.

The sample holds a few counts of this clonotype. The CDR3, as DNA: TGCAGTGCTAGAGATGAACAGGTCTATGGCTACACCTTC. Protein product: CSARDEQVYGYTF. This chain connects TRBV20-1 to TRBJ1-2, with D possibly matching TRBD1 (5 bases). The CDR3 spans 13 residues. Germline V lookup: CDR1 DFQATT, CDR2 SNEGSKA (reference sequence). Trimming removed 0 bases at V and 4 bases at J, with 9 bases between.

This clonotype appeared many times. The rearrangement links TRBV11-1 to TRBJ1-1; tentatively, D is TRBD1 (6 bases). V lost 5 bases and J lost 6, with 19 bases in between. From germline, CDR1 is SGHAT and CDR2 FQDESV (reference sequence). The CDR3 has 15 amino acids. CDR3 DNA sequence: TGTGCCAGCAGCCCTCGAGGGGGGGCGATCGCTGAAGCTTTCTTT. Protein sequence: CASSPRGGAIAEAFF. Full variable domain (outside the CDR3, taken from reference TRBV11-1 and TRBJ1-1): EAEVAQSPRYKITEKSQAVAFWCDPISGHATLYWYRQILGQGPELLVQFQDESVVDDSQLPKDRFSAERLKGVDSTLKIQPAELGDSAMYLCASSPRGGAIAEAFFGQGTRLTVV.

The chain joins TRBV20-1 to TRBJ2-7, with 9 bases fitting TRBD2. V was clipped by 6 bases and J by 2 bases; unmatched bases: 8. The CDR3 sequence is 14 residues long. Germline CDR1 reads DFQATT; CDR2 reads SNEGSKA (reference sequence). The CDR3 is CSAVGLALTYEQYF. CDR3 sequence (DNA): TGCAGTGCGGTAGGACTAGCGTTAACCTACGAGCAGTACTTC.

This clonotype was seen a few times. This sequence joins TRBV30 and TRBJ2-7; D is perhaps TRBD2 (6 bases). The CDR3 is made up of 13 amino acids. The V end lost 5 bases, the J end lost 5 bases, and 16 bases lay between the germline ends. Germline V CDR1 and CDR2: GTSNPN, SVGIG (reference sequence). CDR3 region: CAWGPEWGDEQYF. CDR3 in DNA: TGTGCCTGGGGGCCCGAGTGGGGGGACGAGCAGTACTTC.

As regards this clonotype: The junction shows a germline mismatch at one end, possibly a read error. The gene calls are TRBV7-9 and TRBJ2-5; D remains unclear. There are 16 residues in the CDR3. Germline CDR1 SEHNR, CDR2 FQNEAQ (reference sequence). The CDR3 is CASSLAVGGPQGTQYF. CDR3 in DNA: TGTGCCAGCAGCTTAGCAGTCGGCGGTCCCCAAGGGACCCAGTACTTC.

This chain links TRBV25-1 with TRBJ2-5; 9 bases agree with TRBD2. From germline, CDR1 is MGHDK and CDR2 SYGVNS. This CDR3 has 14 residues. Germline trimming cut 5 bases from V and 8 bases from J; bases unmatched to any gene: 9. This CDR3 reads CASSSHAGGHTQYF. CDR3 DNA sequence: TGTGCCAGCAGTTCCCACGCGGGGGGGCATACCCAGTACTTC.

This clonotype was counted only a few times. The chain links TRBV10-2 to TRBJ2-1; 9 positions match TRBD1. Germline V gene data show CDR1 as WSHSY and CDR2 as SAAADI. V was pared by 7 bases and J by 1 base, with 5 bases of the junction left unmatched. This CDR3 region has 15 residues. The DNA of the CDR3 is TGCGCCAGCATTCAGGACAGGGGTTCCTACAATGAGCAGTTCTTC. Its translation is CASIQDRGSYNEQFF.

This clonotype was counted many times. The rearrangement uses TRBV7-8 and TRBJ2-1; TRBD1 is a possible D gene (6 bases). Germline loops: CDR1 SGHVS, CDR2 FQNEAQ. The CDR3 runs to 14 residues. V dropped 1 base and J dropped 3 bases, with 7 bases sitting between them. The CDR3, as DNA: TGTGCCAGCAGCTTAGAACAGGGCTACAATGAGCAGTTCTTC. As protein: CASSLEQGYNEQFF. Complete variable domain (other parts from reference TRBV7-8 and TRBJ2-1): GAGVSQSPRYKVAKRGQDVALRCDPISGHVSLFWYQQALGQGPEFLTYFQNEAQLDKSGLPSDRFFAERPEGSVSTLKIQRTQQEDSAVYLCASSLEQGYNEQFFGPGTRLTVL.

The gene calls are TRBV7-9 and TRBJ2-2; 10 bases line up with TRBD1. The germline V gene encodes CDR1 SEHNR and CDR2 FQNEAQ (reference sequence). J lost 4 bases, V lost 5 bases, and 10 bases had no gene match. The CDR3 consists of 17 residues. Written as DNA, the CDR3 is TGTGCCAGCAGCCTTTCTCCGGGACAGGGGCGCACCGGGGAGCTGTTTTTT. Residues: CASSLSPGQGRTGELFF.

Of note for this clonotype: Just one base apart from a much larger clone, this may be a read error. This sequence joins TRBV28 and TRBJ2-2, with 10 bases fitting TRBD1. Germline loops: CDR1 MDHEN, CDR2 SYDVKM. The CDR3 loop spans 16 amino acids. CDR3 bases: TGTGCCAGCAGTTCCCCGGGACAGGGGAGAGTTGGGGAGCGGTTTTTT. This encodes CASSSPGQGRVGERFF. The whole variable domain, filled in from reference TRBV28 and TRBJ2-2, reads DVKVTQSSRYLVKRTGEKVFLECVQDMDHENMFWYRQDPGLGLRLIYFSYDVKMKEKGDIPEGYSVSREKKERFSLILESASTNQTSMYLCASSSPGQGRVGERFFGEGSRLTVL.

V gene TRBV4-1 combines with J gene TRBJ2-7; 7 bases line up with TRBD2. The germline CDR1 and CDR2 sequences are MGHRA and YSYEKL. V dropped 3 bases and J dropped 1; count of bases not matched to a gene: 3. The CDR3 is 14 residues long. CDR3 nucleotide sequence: TGCGCCAGCAGCCATGTACTAGCGTCCTACGAGCAGTACTTC. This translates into CASSHVLASYEQYF.

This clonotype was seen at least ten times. CDR3 in DNA: TGCGCCAGCAGCCCGGGGGAGACCTCTAACTATGGCTACACCTTC. Its protein is CASSPGETSNYGYTF. The chain combines TRBV5-1 with TRBJ1-2, with D perhaps TRBD1 (5 bases). The CDR3 is 15 amino acids. Germline V gene lookup returns CDR1 SGHRS and CDR2 YFSETQ. Trimming stripped 4 bases from V and 0 bases from J, with 13 bases between.

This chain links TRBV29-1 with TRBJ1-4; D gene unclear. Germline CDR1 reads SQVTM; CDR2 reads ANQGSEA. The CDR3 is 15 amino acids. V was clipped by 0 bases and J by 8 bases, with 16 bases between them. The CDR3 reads CSVEDKTVGREKLFF. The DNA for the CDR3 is TGCAGCGTTGAAGATAAGACGGTGGGGAGGGAAAAACTGTTTTTT.

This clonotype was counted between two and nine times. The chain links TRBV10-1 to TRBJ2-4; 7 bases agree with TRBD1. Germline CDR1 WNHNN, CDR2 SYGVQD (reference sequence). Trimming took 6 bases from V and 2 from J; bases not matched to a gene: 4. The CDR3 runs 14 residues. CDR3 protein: CASSQTGTKNIQYF. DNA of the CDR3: TGCGCCAGCAGCCAGACAGGGACCAAAAACATTCAGTACTTC.